This passage covers 13 T cell receptor beta chains from one sample sequenced in a study of CD8+ T cells in alopecia areata. RNA extraction and reverse transcription yielded cDNA as sequencing template. Using immunoSEQ multiplex PCR, the repertoire was profiled, and TCRdb retains in-frame clones only, with some absent. The table has over 150,000 clones, approximately 62% seen once; the top ten hold over 1.5%. This specimen consisted of CD4+ T cells sorted from blood, obtained at week 0. The receptor set was obtained from a human donor with alopecia areata.

This clone was detected only a few times. The chain couples TRBV4-1 to TRBJ1-5; D not certain. CDR3 size: 14 residues. CDR1 is MGHRA, CDR2 YSYEKL, per germline. V lost 7 bases and J lost 2, with 12 bases in between. CDR3 nucleotide sequence: TGCGCCAGCACTCCTCTTCTGGGCAATCAGCCCCAGCATTTT. This codes for CASTPLLGNQPQHF.

This chain links TRBV15 with TRBJ1-1; 8 bases are a match to TRBD1. Losses at the gene ends were 5 bases for V and 3 bases for J; bases not matched to a gene: 8. Germline-derived CDR1 and CDR2 are LNHNV and YYDKDF (reference sequence). The CDR3 is 15 residues long. The CDR3 DNA reads TGTGCCACCAGCTCCCCAGGGGGCCGAGACACTGAAGCTTTCTTT. This encodes CATSSPGGRDTEAFF.

The rearrangement joins TRBV29-1 to TRBJ1-1, with D unresolved. CDR1 SQVTM and CDR2 ANQGSEA come from the germline V gene. The CDR3 loop spans 11 amino acids. V gave up 3 bases and J gave up 9 bases, with 11 bases separating them. CDR3 bases: TGCAGCGTTGACGAGGGTCAAAAAGCTTTCTTT. Translation: CSVDEGQKAFF.

This chain joins TRBV7-6 and TRBJ1-5, with D possibly being TRBD1 (5 bases). The CDR3 has 14 amino acids. Germline values: CDR1 SGHVS, CDR2 FNYEAQ. The V end lost 5 bases, the J end lost 2 bases, and 10 bases lay between the germline ends. In DNA, the CDR3 is TGTGCCAGCAGCGATTTGGGGGGCAATCAGCCCCAGCATTTT. Its protein product is CASSDLGGNQPQHF.

This clone was recorded a few times. The chain links TRBV29-1 to TRBJ1-2; D call uncertain. CDR3 size: 11 residues. CDR1 is SQVTM and CDR2 is ANQGSEA in the germline V gene. Between the trimmed V and J ends, which lost 5 bases and 8 bases, there was a span of 12 bases. CDR3 region: CSVLGGTGYTF. Here the CDR3 DNA reads TGCAGCGTTCTAGGTGGCACCGGCTACACCTTC.

Comments on this clone: The junction and the germline gene differ at one end; a read error may be behind it. This sequence joins TRBV25-1 and TRBJ1-1; a weak D match, TRBD1 (5 bases). This CDR3 has 15 amino acids. Germline V gene sequence: CDR1 MGHDK, CDR2 SYGVNS. The CDR3 protein is CASSAPGQGGTGAFF. The DNA of the CDR3 is TGCGCCAGCAGTGCCCCCGGCCAGGGCGGGACTGGAGCTTTCTTT.

V and J are TRBV6-5 and TRBJ1-1, with D uncertain. The CDR3 has 14 amino acids. V was pared by 2 bases and J by 0 bases, with 7 bases between. CDR1 is MNHEY, CDR2 SVGAGI, per germline. The CDR3 sequence: CASSYLSLNTEAFF. The CDR3, as DNA: TGTGCCAGCAGTTACCTCTCTCTGAACACTGAAGCTTTCTTT.

The chain combines TRBV18 with TRBJ1-1, with D perhaps TRBD1 (6 bases). The CDR3 has 14 amino acids. Trimming took off 5 bases at V and 3 bases at J, with 13 bases between the two ends. In germline, CDR1 is KGHSH, CDR2 LQKENI. In DNA, the CDR3 is TGTGCCAGCTCAAAACAGGGTATGGACACTGAAGCTTTCTTT. It codes for CASSKQGMDTEAFF.

The sample holds a few counts of this clone. The rearrangement links TRBV25-1 to TRBJ2-7; 7 bases fit TRBD1. The length of the CDR3 is 13 residues. The germline V gene encodes CDR1 MGHDK and CDR2 SYGVNS. Trimming removed 6 bases from V and 0 bases from J; junction bases left unmatched: 2. The CDR3 reads CASRGQTSYEQYF. Written as DNA, the CDR3 is TGTGCCAGCAGGGGACAGACCTCCTACGAGCAGTACTTC.

This clone was counted between two and nine times. V and J are TRBV7-2 and TRBJ2-2; D is undetermined. Germline CDR1 is SGHTA and CDR2 is FQGNSA. CDR3 size: 13 residues. Trimming took 4 bases from V and 4 from J, leaving 7 bases between them. The CDR3 DNA reads TGTGCCAGCAGCTCACTCAGCACCGGGGAGCTGTTTTTT. Encoded protein: CASSSLSTGELFF. The full variable domain, completed using reference TRBV7-2 and TRBJ2-2, is GAGVSQSPSNKVTEKGKDVELRCDPISGHTALYWYRQSLGQGLEFLIYFQGNSAPDKSGLPSDRFSAERTGGSVSTLTIQRTQQEDSAVYLCASSSLSTGELFFGEGSRLTVL.

This clone was picked up a small number of times. The J gene is TRBJ2-3, the V gene TRBV25-1; D unresolved. This CDR3 has 11 residues. The ends were cut back, 4 bases at V and 5 bases at J, with 4 bases in the middle. CDR1 MGHDK and CDR2 SYGVNS come from the germline V gene. The CDR3 reads CASSVGDTQYF. The CDR3 coding sequence is TGTGCCAGCAGTGTGGGAGATACGCAGTATTTT.

V and J are TRBV5-5 and TRBJ1-6; D unclear. The germline V gene encodes CDR1 SGHKS and CDR2 YYEKEE (reference sequence). CDR3 size: 13 residues. The V end was cut by 3 bases, the J end by 7 bases, with 8 bases between. CDR3 in DNA: TGTGCCAGCAGCTCCCTTTGGAATTCACCCCTCCACTTT. Its translation is CASSSLWNSPLHF. Using reference TRBV5-5 and TRBJ1-6 for the parts outside the CDR3, the full variable domain is DAGVTQSPTHLIKTRGQQVTLRCSPISGHKSVSWYQQVLGQGPQFIFQYYEKEERGRGNFPDRFSARQFPNYSSELNVNALLLGDSALYLCASSSLWNSPLHFGNGTRLTVT.

The V gene is TRBV29-1, the J gene TRBJ2-3; a weak D match, TRBD2 (6 bases). There are 14 residues in the CDR3. Germline assignment: CDR1 SQVTM and CDR2 ANQGSEA. V gave up 3 bases and J gave up 1 base, with 11 bases separating them. The CDR3 here is CSVDGGIRTDTQYF. In nucleotides, the CDR3 is TGCAGCGTTGATGGAGGGATCCGCACAGATACGCAGTATTTT.